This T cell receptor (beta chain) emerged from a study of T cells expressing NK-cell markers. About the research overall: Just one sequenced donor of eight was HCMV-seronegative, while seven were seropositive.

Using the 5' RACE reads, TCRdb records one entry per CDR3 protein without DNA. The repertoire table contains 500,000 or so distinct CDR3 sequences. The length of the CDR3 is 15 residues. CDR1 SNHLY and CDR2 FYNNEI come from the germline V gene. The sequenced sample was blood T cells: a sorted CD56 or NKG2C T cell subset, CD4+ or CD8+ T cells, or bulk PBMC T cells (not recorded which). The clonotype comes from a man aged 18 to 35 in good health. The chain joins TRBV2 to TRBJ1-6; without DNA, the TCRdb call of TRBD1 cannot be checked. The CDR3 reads CASSVIQVDNSPLHF. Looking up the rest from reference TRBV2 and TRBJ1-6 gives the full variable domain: EPEVTQTPSHQVTQMGQEVILRCVPISNHLYFYWYRQILGQKVEFLVSFYNNEISEKSEIFDDQFSVERPDGSNFTLKIRSTKLEDSAMYFCASSVIQVDNSPLHFGNGTRLTVT.